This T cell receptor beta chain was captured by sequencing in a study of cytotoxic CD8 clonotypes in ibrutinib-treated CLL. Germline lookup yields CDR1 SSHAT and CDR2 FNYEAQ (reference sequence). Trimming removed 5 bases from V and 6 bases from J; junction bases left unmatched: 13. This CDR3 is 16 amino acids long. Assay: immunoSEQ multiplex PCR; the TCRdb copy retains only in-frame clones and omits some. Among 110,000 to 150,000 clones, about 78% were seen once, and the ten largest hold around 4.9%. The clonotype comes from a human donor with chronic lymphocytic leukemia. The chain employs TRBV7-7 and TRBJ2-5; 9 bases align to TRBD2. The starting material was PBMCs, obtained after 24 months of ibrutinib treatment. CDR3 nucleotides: TGTGCCAGCAGCCCCGGTGGTAGCGGGAGTGGAAAGACCCAGTACTTC. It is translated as CASSPGGSGSGKTQYF. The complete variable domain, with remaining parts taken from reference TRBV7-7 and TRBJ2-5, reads GAGVSQSPRYKVTKRGQDVTLRCDPISSHATLYWYQQALGQGPEFLTYFNYEAQPDKSGLPSDRFSAERPEGSISTLTIQRTEQRDSAMYRCASSPGGSGSGKTQYFGPGTRLLVL.